Listed here are 27 T cell receptor beta chains from one sample, sequenced in a study of blood T cell repertoires in COVID-19. Sequencing used immunoSEQ multiplex PCR; TCRdb keeps in-frame clones, though not all of them. The table includes around 20,000 clones, about 89% detected once. Material for sequencing was peripheral blood. These TCRs come from a woman aged 55 to 70 with active COVID-19.

The rearrangement joins TRBV19 to TRBJ2-6; 10 positions match TRBD1. Germline V gives CDR1 LNHDA, CDR2 SQIVND (reference sequence). Trimming cost V 7 bases and J 0 bases; bases outside gene matches: 6. This CDR3 is 17 amino acids long. Here the CDR3 reads CASTSGQGDSGANVLTF. The CDR3 DNA reads as TGTGCCAGTACCTCCGGACAGGGGGACTCTGGGGCCAACGTCCTGACTTTC.

The rearrangement links TRBV7-8 to TRBJ2-7; D gene unclear. The germline V gene has CDR1 SGHVS and CDR2 FQNEAQ. The CDR3 is 13 amino acids. With 5 bases removed from V and 9 bases from J, the gap between germline ends came to 17 bases. CDR3 nucleotide sequence: TGTGCCAGCAGCGGAGAGACATGGGCCGGGCAGTACTTC. Translating gives CASSGETWAGQYF.

This clone was detected only a few times. The gene calls are TRBV20-1 and TRBJ2-5, with D possibly TRBD1 on 5 matching bases. V lost 3 bases and J 5 bases, leaving 10 bases between the germline ends. The CDR3 extends over 12 amino acids. The germline gives CDR1 DFQATT, CDR2 SNEGSKA (reference sequence). The CDR3 nucleotides read TGCAGTGCTAGTGAAGGGGTTGAGACCCAGTACTTC. It codes for CSASEGVETQYF.

The chain combines TRBV6-5 with TRBJ1-1; D call uncertain. V gave up 10 bases and J gave up 1 base, with 7 bases separating them. Germline V gives CDR1 MNHEY, CDR2 SVGAGI. This CDR3 is built from 11 residues. CDR3 nucleotide sequence: TGTGCCACATTTAGGAACACTGAAGCTTTCTTT. Its protein is CATFRNTEAFF.

This chain joins TRBV5-4 and TRBJ2-5, with TRBD1 matching over 12 bases. V dropped 0 bases and J dropped 5; count of bases not matched to a gene: 2. The CDR3 extends over 15 amino acids. The V gene's germline CDR1 is SGHNT and CDR2 YYREEE (reference sequence). The CDR3 coding sequence is TGTGCCAGCAGCTTGGAGGGACAGGGGGCGGAGACCCAGTACTTC. This encodes CASSLEGQGAETQYF.

The genes are TRBV5-5 and TRBJ1-2, with D perhaps matching TRBD1 (6 bases). Germline V CDR1 and CDR2: SGHKS, YYEKEE (reference sequence). This CDR3 region has 15 residues. V was cut by 3 bases and J by 0 bases, with 12 bases left in between. The CDR3 loop is CASSWTDKPNYGYTF. Written as DNA, the CDR3 is TGTGCCAGCAGCTGGACAGACAAACCTAACTATGGCTACACCTTC.

The chain couples TRBV6-1 to TRBJ2-3, with D uncertain. V lost 0 bases, J lost 4 bases, and 5 bases lay in between. CDR3 length: 13 amino acids. Germline V CDR1 and CDR2: MNHNS, SASEGT. In DNA, the CDR3 is TGTGCCAGCAGTGAAGCGCCGGCAGATACGCAGTATTTT. Translating it yields CASSEAPADTQYF.

The rearrangement uses TRBV6-5 and TRBJ1-5; maybe TRBD1 (5 bases). V lost 6 bases to trimming and J lost 3 bases, with 12 bases between them. Germline CDR1 and CDR2: MNHEY and SVGAGI. The CDR3 length is 14 residues. The CDR3 sequence is CASRYTGPNQPQHF. CDR3 coding DNA: TGTGCCAGCAGATACACAGGCCCCAATCAGCCCCAGCATTTT.

V is TRBV4-1 and J is TRBJ2-3, with a tentative D call TRBD2 (6 bases). Trimming took 0 bases from V and 4 from J, leaving 11 bases between them. CDR3 length: 15 amino acids. Germline assignment: CDR1 MGHRA and CDR2 YSYEKL. Written as DNA, the CDR3 is TGCGCCAGCAGCCAAGATCCGGGAGCTTCAGATACGCAGTATTTT. This sequence encodes CASSQDPGASDTQYF.

The chain has TRBV29-1 and TRBJ2-7; TRBD2 matches 10 bases. The CDR3 has 16 amino acids. Germline values: CDR1 SQVTM, CDR2 ANQGSEA. V shed 4 bases and J 3 bases; nucleotides not matched to a gene: 12. CDR3 amino acids: CSVVVAGGRLRYEQYF. CDR3 sequence (DNA): TGCAGCGTTGTAGTAGCGGGGGGCCGGCTACGCTACGAGCAGTACTTC.

V gene TRBV10-3 combines with J gene TRBJ2-5; TRBD2 matches at 10 bases. With 6 bases clipped from V and 3 bases from J, the junction kept 16 bases outside the gene matches. CDR3 length: 18 residues. Per the germline V gene, CDR1 is ENHRY and CDR2 is SYGVKD. CDR3 residues: CAISDRPGTSGREETQYF. The CDR3 nucleotides are TGTGCCATCAGCGATCGCCCCGGGACAAGCGGGAGGGAAGAGACCCAGTACTTC.

The chain links TRBV9 to TRBJ1-6; maybe TRBD1 (6 bases). Trimming took off 0 bases at V and 9 bases at J, with 19 bases between the two ends. Germline values: CDR1 SGDLS, CDR2 YYNGEE. The CDR3 sequence is 17 residues long. CDR3 sequence (DNA): TGTGCCAGCAGCGTAGGTCAGGCAGGGGCCGCAGGTTCACCCCTCCACTTT. This sequence encodes CASSVGQAGAAGSPLHF.

This chain links TRBV2 with TRBJ2-1, with D maybe TRBD2 (6 bases). CDR1 SNHLY and CDR2 FYNNEI come from the germline V gene. CDR3 length: 15 amino acids. Trimming pared 8 bases from V and 2 bases from J, leaving 16 bases between. The CDR3 loop reads CASGRTRGTYNEQFF. The DNA for the CDR3 is TGTGCCAGCGGTCGTACCCGGGGGACCTACAATGAGCAGTTCTTC.

The V call is TRBV5-1, the J call TRBJ2-1, with a possible D match to TRBD2 (7 bases). The germline gives CDR1 SGHRS, CDR2 YFSETQ. Trimming removed 1 base from V and 10 bases from J, with 18 bases in between. The CDR3 is 15 residues long. In nucleotides, the CDR3 is TGCGCCAGCAGCTTGAAGGGTGGGGGGGCGTCAGAGCAGTTCTTC. It codes for CASSLKGGGASEQFF.

V and J are TRBV5-8 and TRBJ1-4; D remains unclear. V was trimmed by 1 base and J by 0 bases, leaving 7 bases between them. The CDR3 spans 15 residues. From germline, CDR1 is SGHTS and CDR2 YDEGEE. The CDR3 DNA reads as TGTGCCAGCAGCTTGCCGCAGGCAACTAATGAAAAACTGTTTTTT. This gives the protein CASSLPQATNEKLFF.

The chain is built from TRBV6-1 and TRBJ1-5; 11 positions match TRBD1. The junction had 3 bases not matched to a gene; V was cut back by 3 bases and J by 5 bases. From germline, CDR1 is MNHNS and CDR2 SASEGT. This CDR3 is built from 15 residues. For the CDR3, the DNA is TGTGCCAGCAGTGACGGACAGGGGGCACATCAGCCCCAGCATTTT. The encoded protein is CASSDGQGAHQPQHF.

The chain recombines TRBV5-4 with TRBJ1-4; TRBD1 might be the D (6 bases). V was pared by 4 bases and J by 10 bases, with 20 bases between. Germline values: CDR1 SGHNT, CDR2 YYREEE (reference sequence). CDR3 length: 15 amino acids. CDR3 residues: CASSTADRPSGKLFF. The CDR3 nucleotides read TGTGCCAGCAGCACCGCTGACAGGCCGTCGGGAAAACTGTTTTTT. Combining the CDR3 with reference TRBV5-4 and TRBJ1-4 gives the whole variable domain ETGVTQSPTHLIKTRGQQVTLRCSSQSGHNTVSWYQQALGQGPQFIFQYYREEENGRGNFPPRFSGLQFPNYSSELNVNALELDDSALYLCASSTADRPSGKLFFGSGTQLSVL.

The chain links TRBV4-1 to TRBJ1-6; D is ambiguous. This CDR3 has 14 amino acids. The V gene's germline CDR1 is MGHRA and CDR2 YSYEKL. V was shortened by 2 bases and J by 8 bases, with 10 bases between the two germline ends. The CDR3 reads CASSQQLVDSPLHF. The DNA of the CDR3 is TGCGCCAGCAGCCAACAACTTGTAGATTCACCCCTCCACTTT.

The chain links TRBV6-5 to TRBJ1-3; D remains ambiguous. In germline, CDR1 is MNHEY, CDR2 SVGAGI. Trimming took off 8 bases at V and 0 bases at J, with 14 bases between the two ends. The CDR3 spans 15 residues. This CDR3 reads CASGFYRSSGNTIYF. CDR3 bases: TGTGCCAGCGGCTTCTACCGGAGCTCTGGAAACACCATATATTTT.

This clone was observed a handful of times. The rearrangement joins TRBV10-3 to TRBJ2-3; tentative D call: TRBD2 (6 bases). Trimming removed 2 bases at V and 0 bases at J, with 15 bases between. CDR3 length: 17 residues. The germline gives CDR1 ENHRY, CDR2 SYGVKD. CDR3 sequence reads: CAISEGRGGASTDTQYF. The CDR3 DNA is TGTGCCATCAGTGAGGGCCGCGGCGGGGCTAGCACAGATACGCAGTATTTT.

The chain carries TRBV18 and TRBJ2-1, with 13 bases aligning to TRBD2. From germline, CDR1 is KGHSH and CDR2 LQKENI. This CDR3 is built from 17 residues. Trimming at V came to 4 bases and at J to 0 bases, leaving 3 bases not matched to a gene. CDR3 DNA: TGTGCCAGCTCACTACGGACTAGCGGGGGCTCCTACAATGAGCAGTTCTTC. As protein: CASSLRTSGGSYNEQFF.

The V call is TRBV12-5, the J call TRBJ2-7; 7 bases are a match to TRBD1. The germline CDR1 and CDR2 sequences are LGHNT and FRNRAP. This CDR3 spans 14 amino acids. V shed 6 bases, J shed 3 bases, and the junction held 8 bases outside the gene matches. In DNA, the CDR3 is TGTGCTAGTGGGGGGACAGTATCCTTCTACGAGCAGTACTTC. Residues: CASGGTVSFYEQYF. Using reference TRBV12-5 and TRBJ2-7 for the parts outside the CDR3, the full variable domain is DARVTQTPRHKVTEMGQEVTMRCQPILGHNTVFWYRQTMMQGLELLAYFRNRAPLDDSGMPKDRFSAEMPDATLATLKIQPSEPRDSAVYFCASGGTVSFYEQYFGPGTRLTVT.

This chain joins TRBV5-6 and TRBJ2-2; 9 nucleotides line up with TRBD1. The CDR3 runs 15 residues. CDR1 SGHDT and CDR2 YYEEEE come from the germline V gene. The trim removed 4 bases at V and 3 bases at J, leaving 4 bases unmatched. The CDR3 DNA sequence: TGTGCCAGCAGCCCGGGACAGGGATACACCGGGGAGCTGTTTTTT. It specifies CASSPGQGYTGELFF.

The V gene is TRBV2, the J gene TRBJ2-5; a possible D gene is TRBD2 (6 bases). The CDR3 spans 16 residues. Looked up from germline, CDR1 is SNHLY and CDR2 is FYNNEI. V lost 6 bases and J lost 5, with 22 bases in between. CDR3 sequence reads: CASRPGAGPTRETQYF. CDR3 nucleotide sequence: TGTGCCAGCAGACCGGGCGCGGGACCGACCCGGGAGACCCAGTACTTC. The full variable domain, in which reference TRBV2 and TRBJ2-5 provide the parts outside the CDR3, is EPEVTQTPSHQVTQMGQEVILRCVPISNHLYFYWYRQILGQKVEFLVSFYNNEISEKSEIFDDQFSVERPDGSNFTLKIRSTKLEDSAMYFCASRPGAGPTRETQYFGPGTRLLVL.

The CDR3 DNA is TGTGCCAGCAGCGTAATTACTAGTTACAATGAGCAGTTCTTC. Protein: CASSVITSYNEQFF. The genes are TRBV11-2 and TRBJ2-1; TRBD2 might be the D (5 bases). The V end was cut by 5 bases, the J end by 4 bases, with 12 bases between. The germline V gene encodes CDR1 SGHAT and CDR2 FQNNGV. The CDR3 spans 14 residues.

This clone was found a few times. The chain recombines TRBV7-9 with TRBJ1-1; D is ambiguous. Germline values: CDR1 SEHNR, CDR2 FQNEAQ (reference sequence). The CDR3 extends over 14 amino acids. Trimming cost V 5 bases and J 1 base, with 11 bases left between them. Written as DNA, the CDR3 is TGTGCCAGCAGCACTAATCTGGAGAACACTGAAGCTTTCTTT. Translating gives CASSTNLENTEAFF.

This clone was counted a few times. This rearrangement joins TRBV11-3 to TRBJ1-2; no reliable D call. Germline CDR1 reads SGHNT; CDR2 reads YENEEA. This CDR3 comprises 10 residues. Trimming removed 5 bases from V and 6 bases from J, with 4 bases in between. CDR3 nucleotide sequence: TGTGCCAGCAGCCCTCATGGCTACACCTTC. It yields the protein CASSPHGYTF.